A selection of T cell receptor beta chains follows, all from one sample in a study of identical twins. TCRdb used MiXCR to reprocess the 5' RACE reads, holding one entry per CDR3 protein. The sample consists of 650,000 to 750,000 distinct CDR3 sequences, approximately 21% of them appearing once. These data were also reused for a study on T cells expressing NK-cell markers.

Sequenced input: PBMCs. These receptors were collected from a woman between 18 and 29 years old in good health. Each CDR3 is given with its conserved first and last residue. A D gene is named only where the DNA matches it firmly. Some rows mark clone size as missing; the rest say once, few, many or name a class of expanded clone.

cdr3_aa: CASSLDGGAANEQFF
cdr3_nt: TGCGCCAGCAGCTTGGATGGGGGTGCCGCCAATGAGCAGTTCTTC
clone_size: many
v_call: TRBV5-1
d_call: .
j_call: TRBJ2-1

cdr3_aa: CASTPGTGFQETQYF
cdr3_nt: TGTGCCAGCACTCCCGGGACGGGGTTTCAAGAGACCCAGTACTTC
clone_size: few
v_call: TRBV12-3/TRBV12-4
d_call: .
j_call: TRBJ2-5

cdr3_aa: CASSPPTSGGRNEQFF
cdr3_nt: TGTGCCAGCAGCCCCCCGACTAGCGGGGGGAGGAATGAGCAGTTCTTC
clone_size: .
v_call: TRBV14
d_call: TRBD2
j_call: TRBJ2-1

cdr3_aa: CSARRAREAYNEQFF
cdr3_nt: TGCAGTGCTAGACGAGCAAGGGAGGCCTACAATGAGCAGTTCTTC
clone_size: many
v_call: TRBV20-1
d_call: .
j_call: TRBJ2-1

cdr3_aa: CASASYRVNTGELFF
cdr3_nt: TGTGCCAGCGCGAGTTACAGGGTGAACACCGGGGAGCTGTTTTTT
clone_size: many
v_call: TRBV7-2
d_call: .
j_call: TRBJ2-2

cdr3_aa: CASSPPGLAVSYNEQFF
cdr3_nt: TGTGCCAGCAGCCCTCCCGGACTAGCTGTATCCTACAATGAGCAGTTCTTC
clone_size: .
v_call: TRBV3-1
d_call: TRBD2
j_call: TRBJ2-1

cdr3_aa: CASSRLQGDGAFF
cdr3_nt: TGTGCCAGCAGCCGGCTACAGGGGGACGGGGCTTTCTTT
clone_size: few
v_call: TRBV7-2
d_call: TRBD1
j_call: TRBJ1-1

cdr3_aa: CASSYYPGLKDTGELFF
cdr3_nt: TGTGCCAGCAGTTATTATCCGGGATTAAAGGACACCGGGGAGCTGTTTTTT
clone_size: .
v_call: TRBV6-5
d_call: .
j_call: TRBJ2-2

cdr3_aa: CASSRQGAGTDTQYF
cdr3_nt: TGTGCCAGCAGCCGACAGGGGGCAGGCACAGATACGCAGTATTTT
clone_size: .
v_call: TRBV3-1
d_call: TRBD1
j_call: TRBJ2-3

cdr3_aa: CATRAGEGIYEQYF
cdr3_nt: TGTGCCACCAGGGCAGGGGAAGGAATTTACGAGCAGTACTTC
clone_size: .
v_call: TRBV15
d_call: .
j_call: TRBJ2-7

cdr3_aa: CASSQLYGELFF
cdr3_nt: TGTGCCAGCAGCCAATTATACGGGGAGCTGTTTTTT
clone_size: few
v_call: TRBV16
d_call: .
j_call: TRBJ2-2

cdr3_aa: CASSFRSSFHEQYF
cdr3_nt: TGTGCCAGCAGTTTCCGATCCTCCTTCCACGAGCAGTACTTC
clone_size: few
v_call: TRBV27
d_call: .
j_call: TRBJ2-7

cdr3_aa: CASSVRLRDRASYEQYF
cdr3_nt: TGTGCCAGCAGTGTAAGACTTCGGGACAGGGCATCCTACGAGCAGTACTTC
clone_size: .
v_call: TRBV27
d_call: TRBD1
j_call: TRBJ2-7

cdr3_aa: CASGWGTYEQYF
cdr3_nt: TGTGCCAGCGGTTGGGGGACGTACGAGCAGTACTTC
clone_size: few
v_call: TRBV27
d_call: .
j_call: TRBJ2-7

cdr3_aa: CASSQGWVETQYF
cdr3_nt: TGTGCCAGCAGCCAAGGTTGGGTGGAGACCCAGTACTTC
clone_size: .
v_call: TRBV3-1
d_call: .
j_call: TRBJ2-5

cdr3_aa: CSVEEGLGTNPYNEQFF
cdr3_nt: TGCAGCGTTGAAGAGGGCCTCGGGACTAACCCCTACAATGAGCAGTTCTTC
clone_size: few
v_call: TRBV29-1
d_call: TRBD2
j_call: TRBJ2-1

cdr3_aa: CSAVSGRGYEQYF
cdr3_nt: TGCAGTGCCGTTAGCGGGAGGGGGTACGAGCAGTACTTC
clone_size: many
v_call: TRBV20-1
d_call: TRBD2
j_call: TRBJ2-7

cdr3_aa: CSAAGGANEQYF
cdr3_nt: TGCAGTGCGGCAGGGGGCGCCAACGAGCAGTACTTC
clone_size: .
v_call: TRBV20-1
d_call: TRBD1
j_call: TRBJ2-7

cdr3_aa: CSGRTGPYEQYF
cdr3_nt: TGCAGCGGCAGGACGGGACCCTACGAGCAGTACTTC
clone_size: few
v_call: TRBV29-1
d_call: .
j_call: TRBJ2-7

cdr3_aa: CASSLGTGPPYEQYF
cdr3_nt: TGTGCCAGCAGCTTAGGGACAGGCCCTCCCTACGAGCAGTACTTC
clone_size: .
v_call: TRBV7-9
d_call: TRBD1
j_call: TRBJ2-7